This T cell receptor (beta chain) is drawn from a study of T cells after yellow fever vaccination. Findings of the study overall: Sorted repertoires could include abundant contaminating clonotypes from bulk cells. Although the secondary response was weaker, it peaked faster, at day 5 versus 15.

Synthesis of TCR cDNA relied on 5'RACE template switching, which attached a universal primer site and UMIs. TCRdb analysed the 5' RACE reads with MiXCR anew, one entry per CDR3 protein. The sample shows around 300,000 distinct CDR3 sequences, about 4% of them seen only once. Trimming stripped 3 bases from V and 8 bases from J, with 13 bases between. The CDR3 totals 14 residues. Remarks on this clonotype: The antigen remains undetermined.

The sequences come from PBMCs, collected 5 days after the yellow fever booster vaccination. The rearrangement joins TRBV12-3 or TRBV12-4 to TRBJ1-4; the D is unclear. The sequence derives from a man in his late teens or twenties who received the YFV17D yellow fever vaccine. This CDR3 reads CASSLTAAQEKLFF. The CDR3 DNA reads as TGTGCCAGCAGTTTGACCGCCGCGCAGGAAAAACTGTTTTTT.